Following are 28 T cell receptor beta chains from one sample sequenced in a study of T cell responses to AZD1222 COVID-19 vaccine (dated by TCRdb to about 2021). What the time point label conveys for this sample: about 28 days (+/-7) after the second vaccine dose. The library was generated by the immunoSEQ multiplex PCR assay. Held by TCRdb, this immuneACCESS table contains in-frame sequences only and omits some clones. Under half of the omission traces to an unresolved V gene where checked; the cause of the rest is unknown. The sample table holds about 31,000 clones, of which roughly 90% were seen once. About 15% of the sample lies in the top ten. The source was peripheral blood, collected 28 days after the second AZD1222 dose. The receptors shown here come from an adult who received the AZD1222 COVID-19 vaccine.

This chain connects TRBV27 to TRBJ2-1; TRBD2 matches at 8 bases. V was clipped by 2 bases and J by 0 bases; unmatched bases: 3. The germline V gene has CDR1 MNHEY and CDR2 SMNVEV (reference sequence). The CDR3 contains 16 residues. CDR3 region: CASSLAGGISYNEQFF. The CDR3 DNA is TGTGCCAGCAGTTTAGCGGGGGGTATCTCCTACAATGAGCAGTTCTTC.

This clone was seen a single time. The chain is built from TRBV5-8 and TRBJ1-3; a possible D gene is TRBD1 (5 bases). Germline V lookup: CDR1 SGHTS, CDR2 YDEGEE. V was cut by 4 bases and J by 3 bases, with 14 bases left in between. The CDR3 is made up of 15 amino acids. The CDR3 nucleotides are TGTGCCAGCAGCCCCCCGGGGGTCAGTGGAAACACCATATATTTT. As protein: CASSPPGVSGNTIYF.

This chain uses TRBV12-3 or TRBV12-4 with TRBJ2-7, with D hard to call. The V end lost 4 bases, the J end lost 3 bases, and 4 bases lay between the germline ends. This CDR3 is built from 11 residues. CDR3 residues: CASSYYYEQYF. The CDR3 DNA reads as TGTGCCAGCAGTTACTACTACGAGCAGTACTTC.

V usage is TRBV6-5 and J usage is TRBJ1-1; D is possibly TRBD1 (6 bases). CDR3 length: 13 residues. Trimming stripped 7 bases from V and 3 bases from J, with 12 bases between. Germline V gene data show CDR1 as MNHEY and CDR2 as SVGAGI. The CDR3 is CASTKGGDTEAFF. DNA for the CDR3: TGTGCCAGCACCAAAGGGGGGGACACTGAAGCTTTCTTT.

The chain recombines TRBV10-3 with TRBJ1-1; 8 bases are shared with TRBD1. Trimming at V came to 2 bases and at J to 1 base, leaving 3 bases not matched to a gene. The CDR3 sequence is 15 residues long. Germline V gene lookup returns CDR1 ENHRY and CDR2 SYGVKD. CDR3 sequence reads: CAISENRGENTEAFF. The CDR3 DNA reads TGTGCCATCAGTGAGAACAGGGGGGAGAACACTGAAGCTTTCTTT.

The V call is TRBV19, the J call TRBJ1-1; D uncertain. Germline V gene data show CDR1 as LNHDA and CDR2 as SQIVND (reference sequence). The ends were cut back, 5 bases at V and 0 bases at J, with 19 bases in the middle. The CDR3 length is 17 residues. CDR3 DNA: TGTGCCAGTAGTCTCCACCCGCGGTCGGGTTTGAACACTGAAGCTTTCTTT. Protein product: CASSLHPRSGLNTEAFF.

The table lists this clone with a count of one. The chain employs TRBV9 and TRBJ2-5; D not certain. The germline V gene has CDR1 SGDLS and CDR2 YYNGEE. The ends were cut back, 4 bases at V and 4 bases at J, with 11 bases in the middle. This CDR3 contains 13 residues. In DNA form, the CDR3 reads TGTGCCAGCAGCCCCCGGTCGGGAGAGACCCAGTACTTC. It translates to CASSPRSGETQYF.

This clone was seen just once. This chain links TRBV29-1 with TRBJ2-7; TRBD1 agrees at 7 bases. Germline-derived CDR1 and CDR2 are SQVTM and ANQGSEA. V gave up 5 bases and J gave up 3 bases; unmatched junction bases: 7. The CDR3 runs to 13 residues. The CDR3 here is CSVSDRALYEQYF. CDR3 DNA sequence: TGCAGCGTTTCTGACAGGGCCCTCTACGAGCAGTACTTC.

The chain carries TRBV6-6 and TRBJ1-6; D is perhaps TRBD1 (5 bases). V lost 4 bases, J lost 8 bases, and 15 bases lay in between. The CDR3 runs 15 residues. Germline V gene data show CDR1 as MNHNY and CDR2 as SVGAGI (reference sequence). CDR3 residues: CASSSRRQLDSPLHF. The CDR3 region has the DNA TGTGCCAGCAGTTCAAGGAGACAGCTCGATTCACCCCTCCACTTT.

The rearrangement joins TRBV6-2 or TRBV6-3 to TRBJ2-1, with 12 positions matching TRBD1. This CDR3 spans 16 amino acids. In germline, CDR1 is MNHEY, CDR2 SVGEGT. V dropped 5 bases and J dropped 5; count of bases not matched to a gene: 7. Here the CDR3 reads CASSPGTGGANNEQFF. As DNA, the CDR3 is TGTGCCAGCAGTCCCGGGACAGGGGGCGCCAACAATGAGCAGTTCTTC.

The rearrangement links TRBV18 to TRBJ2-7; D not resolved. V was shortened by 5 bases and J by 6 bases, with 8 bases between the two germline ends. In germline, CDR1 is KGHSH, CDR2 LQKENI. The CDR3 contains 11 residues. The CDR3 loop is CASSDRREQYF. The DNA of the CDR3 is TGTGCCAGCTCAGACCGACGCGAGCAGTACTTC.

This clone was detected once. A read error may account for a junction end that differs from germline. The genes are TRBV7-7 and TRBJ2-5, with D possibly matching TRBD2 (6 bases). CDR1 is SSHAT and CDR2 is FNYEAQ in the germline V gene (reference sequence). The CDR3 spans 15 residues. Here the CDR3 reads CASSPETSFMETQYF. The CDR3 DNA is TGTGCTAGCAGCCCCGAGACTAGTTTTATGGAGACCCAGTACTTC.

The gene calls are TRBV4-3 and TRBJ1-4, with D maybe TRBD1 (6 bases). The CDR3 length is 16 residues. CDR1 LGHNA and CDR2 YSLEER come from the germline V gene. V gave up 3 bases and J gave up 0 bases, with 11 bases separating them. The CDR3 spells CASSQAYRATNEKLFF. For the CDR3, the DNA is TGCGCCAGCAGCCAGGCCTACAGGGCAACTAATGAAAAACTGTTTTTT.

This clone was seen more than once but under ten times. The gene calls are TRBV15 and TRBJ1-5; TRBD1 matches at 7 bases. The V and J ends lost 5 bases and 5 bases, in that order; junction bases with no gene match: 15. CDR3 length equals 17 residues. Germline V gene sequence: CDR1 LNHNV, CDR2 YYDKDF (reference sequence). In DNA, the CDR3 is TGTGCCACCAGCCTCCGACAGGGAAGACTTTCGGATCAGCCCCAGCATTTT. It yields the protein CATSLRQGRLSDQPQHF.

The rearrangement links TRBV29-1 to TRBJ1-1; 7 nucleotides align to TRBD1. The length of the CDR3 is 13 residues. V lost 3 bases to trimming and J lost 5 bases; unmatched junction nucleotides: 6. From germline, CDR1 is SQVTM and CDR2 ANQGSEA. As DNA, the CDR3 is TGCAGCGTTGATTATACAGGGGAAACTGAAGCTTTCTTT. This codes for CSVDYTGETEAFF.

This clone appeared a single time. This sequence joins TRBV6-2 or TRBV6-3 and TRBJ1-2, with TRBD1 as a possible D gene (5 bases). Between the trimmed V and J ends, which lost 2 bases and 5 bases, there was a span of 12 bases. The CDR3 is 14 residues long. Germline V gene data show CDR1 as MNHEY and CDR2 as SVGEGT. This chain's CDR3 is CASSYEQAPYGYTF. As DNA, the CDR3 is TGTGCCAGCAGTTACGAACAGGCTCCATATGGCTACACCTTC.

This chain connects TRBV5-1 to TRBJ2-7; 8 nucleotides align to TRBD1. Germline V gives CDR1 SGHRS, CDR2 YFSETQ. The CDR3 has 12 amino acids. V shed 7 bases, J shed 5 bases, and the junction held 5 bases outside the gene matches. Here the CDR3 reads CASGAGGDEQYF. DNA of the CDR3: TGCGCCAGCGGGGCAGGGGGCGACGAGCAGTACTTC.

The chain joins TRBV5-4 to TRBJ1-2, with 7 nucleotides matching TRBD1. V shed 1 base and J 4 bases; nucleotides not matched to a gene: 1. From germline, CDR1 is SGHNT and CDR2 YYREEE (reference sequence). This CDR3 spans 13 amino acids. The CDR3, as DNA: TGTGCCAGCAGCTTGTCAGGGGGCTATGGCTACACCTTC. Its protein is CASSLSGGYGYTF.

This sequence joins TRBV19 and TRBJ2-1; D not resolved. The length of the CDR3 is 15 residues. The germline V gene has CDR1 LNHDA and CDR2 SQIVND (reference sequence). Trimming removed 10 bases at V and 0 bases at J, with 16 bases between. CDR3 sequence (DNA): TGTGCCACTACCCCGGACCACCGCTCCTACAATGAGCAGTTCTTC. It yields the protein CATTPDHRSYNEQFF.

The chain couples TRBV18 to TRBJ2-5, with TRBD2 matching over 8 bases. Germline CDR1 reads KGHSH; CDR2 reads LQKENI. V shed 4 bases, J shed 5 bases, and the junction held 9 bases outside the gene matches. There are 15 residues in the CDR3. The CDR3 DNA reads TGTGCCAGCTCACTTTACGCGGGGGGAGTCGAGACCCAGTACTTC. This sequence encodes CASSLYAGGVETQYF.

The chain uses TRBV4-2 and TRBJ2-1, with D possibly being TRBD2 (5 bases). The CDR3 runs to 14 residues. V was trimmed by 4 bases and J by 4 bases, leaving 11 bases between them. CDR1 and CDR2 (germline): LGHNA, YNFKEQ. In DNA, the CDR3 is TGTGCCAGCAGCCCTCGGACTGGTTACAATGAGCAGTTCTTC. Protein sequence: CASSPRTGYNEQFF.

The chain uses TRBV4-3 and TRBJ2-1, with 9 bases lining up with TRBD2. V shed 4 bases and J 7 bases; nucleotides not matched to a gene: 14. The CDR3 runs to 17 residues. CDR1 LGHNA and CDR2 YSLEER come from the germline V gene. DNA for the CDR3: TGCGCCAGCAGCCGAGCCGTAGCGGGGGTAGGTACGAATGAGCAGTTCTTC. Translated: CASSRAVAGVGTNEQFF.

The gene calls are TRBV5-4 and TRBJ2-2, with D perhaps assigned TRBD1 or TRBD2 (6 bases each). The CDR3 is 15 amino acids. The V end was cut by 0 bases, the J end by 4 bases, with 10 bases between. Germline CDR1 and CDR2: SGHNT and YYREEE (reference sequence). This CDR3 reads CASSLVGGRTGELFF. In DNA, the CDR3 is TGTGCCAGCAGCTTGGTGGGGGGCCGCACCGGGGAGCTGTTTTTT.

The chain joins TRBV19 to TRBJ2-5; D uncertain. Per germline, CDR1 LNHDA and CDR2 SQIVND (reference sequence). V lost 7 bases to trimming and J lost 5 bases, with 14 bases between them. This CDR3 contains 13 residues. The CDR3 bases are TGTGCCAGTACCCTTAGGAGTGACGAGACCCAGTACTTC. It is translated as CASTLRSDETQYF.

The chain combines TRBV5-1 with TRBJ1-5; 8 bases are a match to TRBD1. This CDR3 spans 14 amino acids. V trimming: 2 bases; J trimming: 5 bases; junction bases outside the gene matches: 3. In germline, CDR1 is SGHRS, CDR2 YFSETQ. This CDR3 is CASSLMTGDQPQHF. The CDR3 DNA follows: TGCGCCAGCAGCTTAATGACAGGGGATCAGCCCCAGCATTTT.

The chain joins TRBV4-3 to TRBJ2-7; 9 nucleotides align to TRBD1. J lost 5 bases, V lost 1 base, and 6 bases had no gene match. The germline gives CDR1 LGHNA, CDR2 YSLEER. CDR3 size: 15 residues. CDR3 sequence: CASSQVWDREHEQYF. CDR3 sequence (DNA): TGCGCCAGCAGCCAAGTTTGGGACAGGGAGCACGAGCAGTACTTC.

The CDR3 loop reads CASSTTGAPQFF. The DNA of the CDR3 is TGCGCCAGCAGCACCACAGGGGCCCCGCAGTTCTTC. V is TRBV5-1 and J is TRBJ2-1; 7 bases align to TRBD1. Trimming took 4 bases from V and 12 from J; bases not matched to a gene: 7. Germline loops: CDR1 SGHRS, CDR2 YFSETQ. The CDR3 has 12 residues.

In its sample, this clone was seen a few times. The rearrangement links TRBV29-1 to TRBJ2-3; D gene uncertain. Trimming removed 7 bases at V and 3 bases at J, with 17 bases between. This CDR3 contains 14 residues. Germline values: CDR1 SQVTM, CDR2 ANQGSEA. The CDR3 spells CSADGYIGTDTQYF. DNA for the CDR3: TGCAGCGCCGACGGATATATTGGTACAGATACGCAGTATTTT.